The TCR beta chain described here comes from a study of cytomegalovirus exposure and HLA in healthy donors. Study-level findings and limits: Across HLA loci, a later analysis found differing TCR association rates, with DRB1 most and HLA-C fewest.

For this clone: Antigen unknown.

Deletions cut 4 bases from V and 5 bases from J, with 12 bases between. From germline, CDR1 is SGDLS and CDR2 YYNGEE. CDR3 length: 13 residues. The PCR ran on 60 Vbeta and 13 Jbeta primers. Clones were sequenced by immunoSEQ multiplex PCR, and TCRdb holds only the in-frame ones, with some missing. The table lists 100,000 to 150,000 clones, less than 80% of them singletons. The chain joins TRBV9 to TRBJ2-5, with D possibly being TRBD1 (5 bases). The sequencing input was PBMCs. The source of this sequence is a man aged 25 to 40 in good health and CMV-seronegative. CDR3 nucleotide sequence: TGTGCCAGCAGCCCCCCCCACAGGGAGACCCAGTACTTC. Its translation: CASSPPHRETQYF.